This T cell receptor beta chain was recorded in a study of Ad26.COV2.S vaccination and SARS-CoV-2 variants. As for treatment: 19 received Ad26.COV2.S at low or high dose, single or two shots; roughly five received placebo; per-sample allocation not given. Sampling took place 63 days after the first vaccine or placebo injection. The CDR3 consists of 16 residues. The germline V gene encodes CDR1 LGHDT and CDR2 YNNKEL (reference sequence). Between the trimmed V and J ends, which lost 5 bases and 0 bases, there was a span of 17 bases. Here immunoSEQ multiplex PCR was the method, and the copy in TCRdb shows in-frame clones only, minus some. Of 200,000 to 250,000 clones listed, roughly 90% are singletons.

Specimen: peripheral blood, collected in a trial of Ad26.COV2.S vaccine versus placebo. The chain recombines TRBV3-1 (or the pseudogene TRBV3-2) with TRBJ2-7, with D perhaps given as TRBD1 or TRBD2 (5 bases each). The sequence was collected from a person aged 18-60 years who received the Ad26.COV2.S COVID-19 vaccine or a placebo. The DNA for the CDR3 is TGTGCCAGCAGCTCCTGGGCCGGGACGGACTCCTACGAGCAGTACTTC. Residues: CASSSWAGTDSYEQYF.